This TCR beta chain was identified during a study of CD8+ T cells in alopecia areata. CDR3 size: 14 residues. V was pared by 6 bases and J by 4 bases, with 6 bases of the junction left unmatched. Germline lookup yields CDR1 LNHDA and CDR2 SQIVND (reference sequence). Extraction of RNA preceded its reverse transcription into cDNA, which served as the sequencing template. Measured with immunoSEQ multiplex PCR; TCRdb has only the in-frame clones, and not every one. The sample contains 50,000 to 70,000 clones, 44% of which appear only once. General study results and limits: Scalp specimens additionally yield sequences from normal skin's resident alphabeta T cells.

Patients with alopecia areata provided lesional scalp punch biopsies as well as peripheral blood. In its sample, this clone was seen a few times. Its antigen is as yet unknown. Material for sequencing was NKG2D-low CD8+ T cells sorted from blood. The rearrangement joins TRBV19 to TRBJ2-7, with TRBD2 matching over 10 bases. This clonotype originated in a human donor with alopecia areata. The CDR3 sequence is CASSPAGGKYEQYF. CDR3 nucleotide sequence: TGTGCCAGTAGCCCAGCGGGAGGGAAGTACGAGCAGTACTTC.